One sample yielded the 20 T cell receptor beta chains listed below, sequenced in a study of T-cell memory formation after mild COVID-19. TCRdb itself ran the 5' RACE reads through MiXCR, one entry per CDR3 protein. The sample lists over 500,000 distinct CDR3 sequences, approximately 15% seen once, with about 8.1% in the top ten. Input material: PBMCs or a T cell subset sorted from them (not recorded which). These receptors all stem from an adult woman who had mild COVID-19 (a few samples of this study predate the infection). Cell type and time point are not known.

The chain couples TRBV7-9 to TRBJ2-1, with TRBD1 matching over 9 bases. Germline CDR1 and CDR2: SEHNR and FQNEAQ (reference sequence). V shed 5 bases and J 1 base; nucleotides not matched to a gene: 21. The CDR3 spans 21 residues. CDR3 amino acids: CASSSRTGDPSTIGSYNEQFF. CDR3 bases: TGTGCCAGCAGCAGTCGGACAGGGGACCCCAGTACTATTGGTTCCTACAATGAGCAGTTCTTC.

A few counts support this clonotype. The chain uses TRBV4-1 and TRBJ2-1; TRBD2 matches at 11 bases. Germline CDR1 and CDR2: MGHRA and YSYEKL. V lost 4 bases, J lost 8 bases, and 10 bases stayed unmatched. This CDR3 has 16 residues. The CDR3 nucleotides read TGCGCCAGCAGCCCTTTCCCGGGACTAGCGGTCGATGAGCAGTTCTTC. Protein product: CASSPFPGLAVDEQFF.

There are a few counts of this clonotype. The chain links TRBV20-1 to TRBJ1-2, with 9 bases aligning to TRBD1. There are 13 residues in the CDR3. Germline trimming cut 5 bases from V and 2 bases from J; bases unmatched to any gene: 3. Germline V gene sequence: CDR1 DFQATT, CDR2 SNEGSKA (reference sequence). The CDR3 protein is CSARDRENYGYTF. CDR3 nucleotide sequence: TGCAGTGCTCGGGACAGGGAAAACTATGGCTACACCTTC.

This clonotype has a handful of counts. The rearrangement uses TRBV7-6 and TRBJ2-3; the match to TRBD2 covers 13 bases. J was trimmed by 4 bases and V by 2 bases; bases with no gene match: 12. The CDR3 totals 19 residues. Per germline, CDR1 SGHVS and CDR2 FNYEAQ. Here the CDR3 DNA reads TGTGCCAGCAGCTTATCCCCAACTACTAGCGGGAGGGCCCCAGATACGCAGTATTTT. Translation: CASSLSPTTSGRAPDTQYF.

This chain uses TRBV30 with TRBJ2-6, with a tentative D call TRBD1 (6 bases). Germline V CDR1 and CDR2: GTSNPN, SVGIG (reference sequence). Trimming removed 2 bases at V and 1 base at J, with 9 bases between. The CDR3 length is 15 residues. The CDR3 nucleotides read TGTGCCTGGAGTTACAGGGTTTCTGGGGCCAACGTCCTGACTTTC. Amino acid sequence: CAWSYRVSGANVLTF.

This clonotype was recorded a few times. The chain recombines TRBV30 with TRBJ2-5, with D possibly TRBD2 on 6 matching bases. From germline, CDR1 is GTSNPN and CDR2 SVGIG (reference sequence). This CDR3 is built from 12 residues. V was shortened by 3 bases and J by 9 bases, with 14 bases between the two germline ends. CDR3 sequence: CAWRGGGSAQYF. In DNA, the CDR3 is TGTGCCTGGAGGGGGGGTGGGAGCGCCCAGTACTTC.

This sequence joins TRBV5-1 and TRBJ1-1, with D unclear. Trimming took off 5 bases at V and 1 base at J, with 9 bases between the two ends. CDR1 and CDR2 from the germline V gene are SGHRS and YFSETQ. There are 13 residues in the CDR3. The chain's CDR3 is CASSNIENTEAFF. As DNA, the CDR3 is TGCGCCAGCAGTAACATAGAGAACACTGAAGCTTTCTTT.

The V gene is TRBV24-1, the J gene TRBJ2-3; 8 bases are shared with TRBD2. There are 17 residues in the CDR3. The germline V gene encodes CDR1 KGHDR and CDR2 SFDVKD. The ends lost 3 bases at V and 4 bases at J; junction bases unmatched: 11. As DNA, the CDR3 is TGTGCCACCAGTGATCACCCCACTAGCGGAGATTCAGATACGCAGTATTTT. Its translation: CATSDHPTSGDSDTQYF.

The V and J genes are TRBV4-1 and TRBJ1-1; D not certain. Per germline, CDR1 MGHRA and CDR2 YSYEKL. Trimming left V 1 base short and J 1 base short, with 10 bases between. The CDR3 covers 15 residues. DNA of the CDR3: TGCGCCAGCAGCCAAGGATCCACAGCGAACACTGAAGCTTTCTTT. Its translation is CASSQGSTANTEAFF.

In this sample, this clonotype turned up a few times. The chain uses TRBV6-6 and TRBJ1-1, with D tentatively TRBD1 (6 bases). The CDR3 is 13 amino acids. Germline V gene lookup returns CDR1 MNHNY and CDR2 SVGAGI (reference sequence). The V end lost 8 bases, the J end lost 1 base, and 11 bases lay between the germline ends. As DNA, the CDR3 is TGTGCCAGCCTGAGGGGGTGGAACACTGAAGCTTTCTTT. Translation: CASLRGWNTEAFF.

The V gene is TRBV7-2, the J gene TRBJ2-6; no clear D gene. The V gene lost 1 base and the J gene lost 0 bases, with 13 bases spanning the gap. CDR3 length: 18 residues. Germline CDR1 SGHTA, CDR2 FQGNSA. The DNA for the CDR3 is TGTGCCAGCAGCTTAGTAGGTCAGACGAGCTCTGGGGCCAACGTCCTGACTTTC. Translation gives CASSLVGQTSSGANVLTF.

This chain uses TRBV4-1 with TRBJ2-7, with a possible D match to TRBD1 (5 bases). Deletions cut 0 bases from V and 3 bases from J, with 12 bases between. The CDR3 spans 15 residues. Germline CDR1 and CDR2: MGHRA and YSYEKL. The CDR3 sequence is CASSQETGPLYEQYF. The DNA for the CDR3 is TGCGCCAGCAGCCAAGAAACAGGTCCCCTCTACGAGCAGTACTTC.

This clonotype has a count of ten or more. V usage is TRBV24-1 and J usage is TRBJ2-1; 9 nucleotides align to TRBD1. This CDR3 comprises 17 residues. Losses at the gene ends were 4 bases for V and 8 bases for J; bases not matched to a gene: 14. Germline V gene sequence: CDR1 KGHDR, CDR2 SFDVKD. The CDR3 loop is CATSEYGFGTGFYEQFF. CDR3 coding DNA: TGTGCCACCAGTGAGTATGGTTTCGGGACAGGGTTCTATGAGCAGTTCTTC.

This clonotype has just a few counts. The chain employs TRBV12-3 or TRBV12-4 and TRBJ2-4; D may be TRBD1 (5 bases). V gave up 6 bases and J gave up 0 bases, with 15 bases separating them. The CDR3 contains 16 residues. The CDR3 region has the DNA TGTGCCAGCAGACAAAAGACAGATGTAGCCAAAAACATTCAGTACTTC. Protein product: CASRQKTDVAKNIQYF.

This clonotype was detected a few times. The chain joins TRBV15 to TRBJ1-5; D remains unclear. Per the germline V gene, CDR1 is LNHNV and CDR2 is YYDKDF (reference sequence). This CDR3 has 14 amino acids. V was clipped by 0 bases and J by 5 bases, with 8 bases between them. This CDR3 is CATSREPGDQPQHF. The CDR3 DNA reads TGTGCCACCAGCAGAGAACCCGGGGATCAGCCCCAGCATTTT.

This chain joins TRBV27 and TRBJ2-1, with TRBD2 matching over 9 bases. Germline values: CDR1 MNHEY, CDR2 SMNVEV (reference sequence). The CDR3 spans 15 residues. Germline trimming cut 3 bases from V and 6 bases from J; bases unmatched to any gene: 6. DNA for the CDR3: TGTGCCAGCAGTTTCATAGCGGGGGCTATCAATGAGCAGTTCTTC. Protein sequence: CASSFIAGAINEQFF.

This clonotype was picked up a small number of times. The chain joins TRBV6-7 to TRBJ2-1; D is ambiguous. TRBV6-7 is placed among ORFs of uncertain function. V lost 9 bases, J lost 4 bases, and 13 bases lay in between. The CDR3 contains 13 residues. The CDR3 loop reads CASGPSAYNEQFF. DNA for the CDR3: TGTGCCAGTGGACCCTCGGCGTACAATGAGCAGTTCTTC.

The chain uses TRBV5-1 and TRBJ2-7; 8 nucleotides agree with TRBD1. CDR3 length: 14 residues. V lost 8 bases, J lost 2 bases, and 9 bases stayed unmatched. Germline V gene lookup returns CDR1 SGHRS and CDR2 YFSETQ. The CDR3 sequence is CASTPGGRTYEQYF. For the CDR3, the DNA is TGCGCCAGTACCCCAGGGGGCAGGACCTACGAGCAGTACTTC.

Points on this clonotype: At one boundary the junction diverges from the germline segment, which might be a read error. The J gene is TRBJ2-7, the V gene TRBV28; D is uncertain. The CDR3 length is 14 residues. In germline, CDR1 is MDHEN, CDR2 SYDVKM. The CDR3 region has the DNA TGTGCCAGCAGTCCCCGCAGCCTCGGCTACAAGCAGTACTTC. Translated: CASSPRSLGYKQYF.

This clonotype was counted only a few times. The V and J genes are TRBV18 and TRBJ1-1; D call uncertain. There are 14 residues in the CDR3. The V end lost 5 bases, the J end lost 3 bases, and 13 bases lay between the germline ends. Germline lookup yields CDR1 KGHSH and CDR2 LQKENI. CDR3 sequence: CASSTMKADTEAFF. Written as DNA, the CDR3 is TGTGCCAGCTCAACGATGAAGGCTGACACTGAAGCTTTCTTT.